The sequence of this TCR beta chain was determined in a study of response to subunit inactivated influenza vaccine. Study-wide findings and caveats: Authors suggested each seasonal flu vaccination may recruit only limited numbers of new T cells.

The CDR3 covers 13 residues. Trimming shortened V by 3 bases and J by 3 bases, and 9 bases separated the two germline ends. The germline gives CDR1 SQVTM, CDR2 ANQGSEA. This clonotype has ten or more counts. Its target is unknown. One entry per CDR3 protein, called by TCRdb with MiXCR from the RT-PCR reads. The data contain 450,000 to 600,000 distinct CDR3 sequences, approximately 15% of them seen just once; the ten biggest clones take up around 3%. This sequence joins TRBV29-1 and TRBJ2-1; D remains ambiguous. The sequence was collected from a man between 45 and 75 years old who received an inactivated influenza vaccine. The input for sequencing was CD4+ T cells sorted from PBMCs, taken about 24 months after vaccination. CDR3: CSVEVQFYNEQFF. DNA for the CDR3: TGCAGCGTTGAGGTCCAGTTCTACAATGAGCAGTTCTTC.